What follows are 14 T cell receptor beta chains derived from one specimen sequenced in a study of blood T cell repertoires in COVID-19. Only in-frame clones appear in the TCRdb table, and some are missing; sequencing was by immunoSEQ multiplex PCR. The data contain tens of thousands of clones, roughly 85% of them singletons. The sequencing input was peripheral blood. The receptors were sampled from a human donor in a cohort sampled during active COVID-19.

The CDR3 protein is CASSQVFRKPSYNEQFF. CDR3 DNA sequence: TGTGCCAGCAGCCAAGTATTCCGTAAGCCCTCCTACAATGAGCAGTTCTTC. The chain has TRBV3-1 (or the pseudogene TRBV3-2) and TRBJ2-1; no clear D. From germline, CDR1 is LGHDT and CDR2 YNNKEL (reference sequence). The CDR3 is 17 residues long. Trimming removed 1 base from V and 0 bases from J, with 13 bases in between.

The V and J genes are TRBV10-2 and TRBJ1-5; 7 bases are shared with TRBD1. The trim removed 5 bases at V and 1 base at J, leaving 2 bases unmatched. This CDR3 is built from 14 residues. Germline-derived CDR1 and CDR2 are WSHSY and SAAADI. CDR3 region: CASSSTGSNQPQHF. CDR3 DNA sequence: TGCGCCAGCAGTTCGACAGGGAGCAATCAGCCCCAGCATTTT.

The V gene is TRBV19, the J gene TRBJ2-7; D not resolved. CDR3 length equals 14 residues. V was trimmed by 0 bases and J by 3 bases, leaving 9 bases between them. CDR1 and CDR2 (germline): LNHDA, SQIVND (reference sequence). Here the CDR3 reads CASSIDPSVYEQYF. DNA for the CDR3: TGTGCCAGTAGTATAGATCCCTCGGTCTACGAGCAGTACTTC.

The chain combines TRBV30 with TRBJ1-4; D possibly corresponds to TRBD1 (6 bases). CDR3 length: 13 residues. V dropped 5 bases and J dropped 3 bases, with 10 bases sitting between them. CDR1 GTSNPN and CDR2 SVGIG come from the germline V gene (reference sequence). Here the CDR3 DNA reads TGTGCCTGGGCACAGGGTTCTAATGAAAAACTGTTTTTT. Translated: CAWAQGSNEKLFF.

The rearrangement links TRBV30 to TRBJ1-2; TRBD1 aligns across 11 bases. Trimming removed 2 bases from V and 8 bases from J; junction bases left unmatched: 7. Germline assignment: CDR1 GTSNPN and CDR2 SVGIG (reference sequence). The CDR3 extends over 14 amino acids. The DNA of the CDR3 is TGTGCCTGGAGTACCGGGACAGGGGGGTCAGGCTACACCTTC. It translates to CAWSTGTGGSGYTF.

The chain uses TRBV6-5 and TRBJ2-7; a weak D match, TRBD2 (5 bases). V was shortened by 7 bases and J by 7 bases, with 14 bases between the two germline ends. This CDR3 comprises 12 residues. Germline assignment: CDR1 MNHEY and CDR2 SVGAGI. DNA of the CDR3: TGTGCCAGCACTTCCTCGGGGAGTGAGCAGTACTTC. The encoded protein is CASTSSGSEQYF.

This chain joins TRBV27 and TRBJ1-6; D not certain. CDR1 and CDR2 (germline): MNHEY, SMNVEV (reference sequence). Deletions cut 0 bases from V and 16 bases from J, with 13 bases between. CDR3 length equals 13 residues. The CDR3 reads CASSLSGDPRLHF. DNA for the CDR3: TGTGCCAGCAGTTTATCGGGCGACCCCCGGCTCCACTTT.

The gene calls are TRBV24-1 and TRBJ1-6; D gene ambiguous. The CDR3 spans 14 residues. Per the germline V gene, CDR1 is KGHDR and CDR2 is SFDVKD. The V and J ends lost 3 bases and 10 bases respectively, with 12 bases between them. The CDR3 bases are TGTGCCACCAGTGATGCTACTTTGGGCTCACCCCTCCACTTT. Protein product: CATSDATLGSPLHF.

The chain carries TRBV9 and TRBJ1-3, with a weak D call TRBD1 (6 bases). The CDR3 is made up of 19 amino acids. CDR1 is SGDLS, CDR2 YYNGEE, per germline. The germline V and J ends were trimmed by 1 base and 4 bases, with 24 bases remaining between them. CDR3 loop: CASSVSVRGSSLAGNTIYF. Written as DNA, the CDR3 is TGTGCCAGCAGCGTAAGTGTCAGGGGATCTAGTTTAGCGGGAAACACCATATATTTT. Full variable domain (outside the CDR3, taken from reference TRBV9 and TRBJ1-3): DSGVTQTPKHLITATGQRVTLRCSPRSGDLSVYWYQQSLDQGLQFLIQYYNGEERAKGNILERFSAQQFPDLHSELNLSSLELGDSALYFCASSVSVRGSSLAGNTIYFGEGSWLTVV.

This clone is a singleton in its sample. Germline and junction disagree at one end, which may indicate a read error. This chain links TRBV3-1 (or the pseudogene TRBV3-2) with TRBJ1-6; a possible D gene is TRBD1 (6 bases). Germline V gene lookup returns CDR1 LGHDT and CDR2 YNNKEL (reference sequence). The CDR3 loop spans 15 amino acids. CDR3 bases: TGTGCCAGCAGACAAGCGAGGGGGATTGGTTCACCCCTCCACTTT. Its translation is CASRQARGIGSPLHF.

As DNA, the CDR3 is TGTGCCAGCAGCCCAGAGTGGCTAGCCACAGATACGCAGTATTTT. Translating gives CASSPEWLATDTQYF. This chain links TRBV9 with TRBJ2-3; D might be TRBD2 (5 bases). Trimming took off 4 bases at V and 2 bases at J, with 14 bases between the two ends. Germline V gives CDR1 SGDLS, CDR2 YYNGEE. The CDR3 extends over 15 amino acids.

V usage is TRBV19 and J usage is TRBJ1-5, with unresolved D. The CDR3 is 16 residues long. Germline-derived CDR1 and CDR2 are LNHDA and SQIVND (reference sequence). With 0 bases removed from V and 7 bases from J, the gap between germline ends came to 16 bases. CDR3: CASSIETAGSGQPQHF. CDR3 nucleotides: TGTGCCAGTAGTATAGAGACTGCCGGCTCGGGACAGCCCCAGCATTTT.

The chain uses TRBV5-4 and TRBJ1-3; no clear D gene. The germline CDR1 and CDR2 sequences are SGHNT and YYREEE (reference sequence). This CDR3 has 16 residues. V was cut by 0 bases and J by 0 bases, with 10 bases left in between. In DNA form, the CDR3 reads TGTGCCAGCAGCTTGGTGGACTCCGGCTCTGGAAACACCATATATTTT. It codes for CASSLVDSGSGNTIYF.

The rearrangement uses TRBV5-5 and TRBJ1-1, with D perhaps TRBD1 (6 bases). The CDR3 loop spans 14 amino acids. CDR1 and CDR2 from the germline V gene are SGHKS and YYEKEE (reference sequence). V was shortened by 4 bases and J by 5 bases, with 15 bases between the two germline ends. CDR3 sequence (DNA): TGTGCCAGCAGCGGAACAGGGTATGGGACTGAAGCTTTCTTT. Translation: CASSGTGYGTEAFF.